What follows are 20 T cell receptor beta chains derived from one specimen sequenced in a study of T cell changes during pregnancy in multiple sclerosis. TCRdb's copy holds only in-frame clones and misses some; the assay was immunoSEQ multiplex PCR. The profile shows about 61,000 clones, 90% of them singletons. The starting material was peripheral blood, obtained in the first trimester of pregnancy. The receptors come from a female donor in good health, enrolled as a control in a pregnancy study.

The chain recombines TRBV28 with TRBJ1-1; possible D gene TRBD1, 5 bases. Germline CDR1 is MDHEN and CDR2 is SYDVKM. V was shortened by 7 bases and J by 7 bases, with 13 bases between the two germline ends. The CDR3 is made up of 12 amino acids. CDR3 bases: TGTGCCAGCACTGACAGCGAACGTGAAGCTTTCTTT. Its translation: CASTDSEREAFF.

The chain is built from TRBV30 and TRBJ1-2; 8 bases map to TRBD1. The trim removed 3 bases at V and 8 bases at J, leaving 8 bases unmatched. CDR3 length equals 13 residues. CDR1 GTSNPN and CDR2 SVGIG come from the germline V gene (reference sequence). The CDR3 protein is CAWRYTGGLGYTF. For the CDR3, the DNA is TGTGCCTGGAGATATACAGGGGGTTTAGGCTACACCTTC.

This sequence joins TRBV4-1 and TRBJ1-2, with D maybe TRBD1 (5 bases). V shed 7 bases and J shed 4 bases, with 13 bases lying between them. This CDR3 contains 13 residues. Germline V gene data show CDR1 as MGHRA and CDR2 as YSYEKL. CDR3 sequence: CASNPVGGYGYTF. The CDR3 DNA reads TGCGCCAGCAACCCGGTGGGGGGCTATGGCTACACCTTC.

The CDR3 region is CASSLGSAGGIVYGYTF. The CDR3 nucleotides read TGTGCCAGCAGCTTAGGTAGCGCAGGGGGTATCGTCTATGGCTACACCTTC. The rearrangement joins TRBV7-2 to TRBJ1-2; 7 bases are a match to TRBD1. Trimming cost V 1 base and J 4 bases; bases outside gene matches: 12. The CDR3 is made up of 17 amino acids. From germline, CDR1 is SGHTA and CDR2 FQGNSA.

The chain combines TRBV6-5 with TRBJ2-7, with 7 bases fitting TRBD2. Looked up from germline, CDR1 is MNHEY and CDR2 is SVGAGI. V shed 5 bases and J 4 bases; nucleotides not matched to a gene: 5. The CDR3 is 13 residues long. CDR3 in DNA: TGTGCCAGCAGTGGCTTGGGGGGGTACGAGCAGTACTTC. Translated: CASSGLGGYEQYF.

The chain combines TRBV25-1 with TRBJ2-7, with D possibly being TRBD2 (6 bases). The CDR3 covers 13 residues. CDR1 and CDR2 from the germline V gene are MGHDK and SYGVNS. V lost 0 bases to trimming and J lost 5 bases, with 8 bases between them. The CDR3 DNA sequence: TGTGCCAGCAGTGAATATGGAGGGGACGAGCAGTACTTC. Protein product: CASSEYGGDEQYF.

This clone has more than one count but fewer than ten. Here the CDR3 reads CASTGTGLRSPLHF. Written as DNA, the CDR3 is TGCGCCAGCACCGGGACAGGGTTAAGGTCACCCCTCCACTTT. The chain is built from TRBV10-1 and TRBJ1-6, with 9 nucleotides matching TRBD1. The junction had 8 bases not matched to a gene; V was cut back by 7 bases and J by 10 bases. The CDR3 spans 14 residues. CDR1 and CDR2 from the germline V gene are WNHNN and SYGVQD (reference sequence).

The rearrangement joins TRBV29-1 to TRBJ2-6; weak D call: TRBD2 (6 bases). V was cut by 0 bases and J by 1 base, with 10 bases left in between. The germline V gene encodes CDR1 SQVTM and CDR2 ANQGSEA. The CDR3 sequence is 16 residues long. The CDR3: CSVEDLRGSGANVLTF. CDR3 bases: TGCAGCGTTGAAGATCTACGGGGGTCTGGGGCCAACGTCCTGACTTTC. Full variable domain (remainder filled in from reference TRBV29-1 and TRBJ2-6): SAVISQKPSRDICQRGTSLTIQCQVDSQVTMMFWYRQQPGQSLTLIATANQGSEATYESGFVIDKFPISRPNLTFSTLTVSNMSPEDSSIYLCSVEDLRGSGANVLTFGAGSRLTVL.

The J gene is TRBJ2-3, the V gene TRBV2; no clear D gene. Trimming removed 3 bases at V and 8 bases at J, with 12 bases between. This CDR3 contains 13 residues. Germline values: CDR1 SNHLY, CDR2 FYNNEI. CDR3 sequence: CASSDNLVSTQYF. CDR3 DNA sequence: TGTGCCAGCAGTGATAATCTGGTCAGTACGCAGTATTTT. Combining the CDR3 with reference TRBV2 and TRBJ2-3 gives the whole variable domain EPEVTQTPSHQVTQMGQEVILRCVPISNHLYFYWYRQILGQKVEFLVSFYNNEISEKSEIFDDQFSVERPDGSNFTLKIRSTKLEDSAMYFCASSDNLVSTQYFGPGTRLTVL.

The sample holds a few counts of this clone. The chain carries TRBV2 and TRBJ1-2; D is unresolved. The CDR3 sequence is 14 residues long. Germline V gives CDR1 SNHLY, CDR2 FYNNEI. V lost 2 bases and J 5 bases, leaving 12 bases between the germline ends. CDR3 amino acids: CASSESPRSYGYTF. CDR3 DNA sequence: TGTGCCAGCAGTGAAAGCCCTAGGTCGTATGGCTACACCTTC.

The rearrangement links TRBV7-2 to TRBJ1-5; TRBD1 matches at 8 bases. Germline V lookup: CDR1 SGHTA, CDR2 FQGNSA. V shed 3 bases, J shed 4 bases, and the junction held 5 bases outside the gene matches. CDR3 length: 15 amino acids. As DNA, the CDR3 is TGTGCCAGCAGCTTTGTAGGGACAGGAAATCAGCCCCAGCATTTT. Translating it yields CASSFVGTGNQPQHF. The full variable domain, its missing parts supplied by reference TRBV7-2 and TRBJ1-5, is GAGVSQSPSNKVTEKGKDVELRCDPISGHTALYWYRQSLGQGLEFLIYFQGNSAPDKSGLPSDRFSAERTGGSVSTLTIQRTQQEDSAVYLCASSFVGTGNQPQHFGDGTRLSIL.

The V and J genes are TRBV15 and TRBJ2-2, with a weak D call TRBD1 (5 bases). The CDR3 is 15 residues long. The V gene's germline CDR1 is LNHNV and CDR2 YYDKDF (reference sequence). V lost 4 bases to trimming and J lost 6 bases, with 15 bases between them. The CDR3 sequence is CATSKEQGTAGELFF. In nucleotides, the CDR3 is TGTGCCACCAGCAAGGAGCAGGGTACCGCCGGGGAGCTGTTTTTT.

This chain connects TRBV5-1 to TRBJ1-6; TRBD1 is a possible D gene (6 bases). The V end lost 1 base, the J end lost 5 bases, and 10 bases lay between the germline ends. Germline V gene lookup returns CDR1 SGHRS and CDR2 YFSETQ. CDR3 length: 15 amino acids. CDR3 loop: CASSLSGQNNSPLHF. For the CDR3, the DNA is TGCGCCAGCAGCTTGAGTGGACAGAATAATTCACCCCTCCACTTT.

The V and J genes are TRBV18 and TRBJ1-4; D not resolved. The CDR3 extends over 15 amino acids. Per germline, CDR1 KGHSH and CDR2 LQKENI. V dropped 4 bases and J dropped 0 bases, with 9 bases sitting between them. CDR3 loop: CASSLDYATNEKLFF. For the CDR3, the DNA is TGTGCCAGCTCACTCGACTATGCAACTAATGAAAAACTGTTTTTT.

The chain employs TRBV7-2 and TRBJ1-1; no definite D call. V was pared by 1 base and J by 0 bases, with 9 bases between. CDR1 and CDR2 (germline): SGHTA, FQGNSA. CDR3 length: 15 residues. CDR3 residues: CASSLVGRMNTEAFF. The CDR3 region has the DNA TGTGCCAGCAGCTTAGTGGGCAGAATGAACACTGAAGCTTTCTTT.

This chain joins TRBV6-1 and TRBJ1-1; D is possibly TRBD1 (5 bases). V was clipped by 6 bases and J by 2 bases, with 10 bases between them. CDR1 MNHNS and CDR2 SASEGT come from the germline V gene. This CDR3 comprises 13 residues. CDR3 coding DNA: TGTGCCAGCAGAGAACAGGAAAACACTGAAGCTTTCTTT. Protein sequence: CASREQENTEAFF.

The CDR3 here is CASSPGQGDYGYTF. The CDR3 DNA follows: TGTGCCAGCAGCCCGGGACAGGGGGACTATGGCTACACCTTC. The J gene is TRBJ1-2, the V gene TRBV5-6; TRBD1 aligns across 11 bases. Unmatched junction bases numbered 2, after V lost 4 bases and J lost 3 bases. This CDR3 spans 14 amino acids. Germline V gene data show CDR1 as SGHDT and CDR2 as YYEEEE.

The rearrangement links TRBV7-8 to TRBJ2-1; TRBD1 matches 10 bases. The germline V gene has CDR1 SGHVS and CDR2 FQNEAQ. With V trimmed by 1 base and J by 0 bases, 15 bases remained unmatched. This CDR3 region has 21 residues. The CDR3 nucleotides are TGTGCCAGCAGCTTAGTCAAGCCCCGAGACAGGGGGCTAAACTCCTACAATGAGCAGTTCTTC. Protein sequence: CASSLVKPRDRGLNSYNEQFF.

The chain is built from TRBV29-1 and TRBJ1-2; tentative D call: TRBD1 (5 bases). V was shortened by 2 bases and J by 6 bases, with 10 bases between the two germline ends. This CDR3 has 12 amino acids. Germline CDR1 SQVTM, CDR2 ANQGSEA. This chain's CDR3 is CSVESRADGYTF. CDR3 coding DNA: TGCAGCGTTGAAAGCAGGGCAGATGGCTACACCTTC.

V is TRBV7-2 and J is TRBJ2-5; 7 bases are a match to TRBD1. The CDR3 contains 16 residues. The trim removed 5 bases at V and 3 bases at J, leaving 12 bases unmatched. Germline assignment: CDR1 SGHTA and CDR2 FQGNSA. The CDR3 region has the DNA TGTGCCAGCAGCGGGTGGGGACAGATTCGCGAAGAGACCCAGTACTTC. Protein sequence: CASSGWGQIREETQYF.